The sequence of this T cell receptor (beta chain) was determined in a study of tumor-infiltrating lymphocytes in localized non-small cell lung cancer. Overall study: Tumor tissue and non-adjacent uninvolved lung came from each patient. Study-wide results and caveats: TCRbeta sequencing showed higher T cell infiltration in tumors than uninvolved lung. Different pieces of the same tissue were used for each assay.

Libraries were prepared by immunoSEQ multiplex PCR; TCRdb keeps only in-frame clonotypes and omits some of them. In the table there are some 14,000 clones, under 70% of which are singletons. The germline V gene has CDR1 SGHTA and CDR2 FQGNSA. V lost 7 bases, J lost 1 base, and 11 bases lay in between. There are 14 residues in the CDR3. With respect to this clone: Antigen: not known.

The receptor's source is a human donor with non-small cell lung cancer. The material sequenced was lung tumor tissue. V gene TRBV7-2 combines with J gene TRBJ2-1; a possible D gene is TRBD2 (6 bases). The CDR3 DNA is TGTGCCAGCAACGGCGCGGGATCCTACAATGAGCAGTTCTTC. This encodes CASNGAGSYNEQFF. The variable domain in full, with the rest retrieved from reference TRBV7-2 and TRBJ2-1, is GAGVSQSPSNKVTEKGKDVELRCDPISGHTALYWYRQSLGQGLEFLIYFQGNSAPDKSGLPSDRFSAERTGGSVSTLTIQRTQQEDSAVYLCASNGAGSYNEQFFGPGTRLTVL.